This is a list of T cell receptor beta chains from one sample in a study of tumor-infiltrating lymphocytes in primary liver carcinoma. A single record per CDR3 protein comes from TCRdb applying MiXCR to the multiplex PCR reads. The sample records 190,000 or so distinct CDR3 sequences, almost 65% being singletons. The sequencing input was peripheral blood. These receptors were collected from a woman aged 55-69 years with primary liver carcinoma and hepatitis B virus infection. The CDR3 runs from the conserved cysteine through the conserved F or W. D genes are given only for firm matches. Clone size appears in some rows only: once, few, many, or a class for an expanded clone.

D	V	J	size	DNA	CDR3
TRBD1	TRBV4-1	TRBJ2-4	many	TGCGCCAGCAGCCAAAGCCTGGGTGACACAGGGGCAGGTGGGAACATTCAGTACTTC	CASSQSLGDTGAGGNIQYF
TRBD1	TRBV28	TRBJ2-6	few	TGTGCCAGCAGACAACGGGGGGACAGGGGTGCTGGGGCCAACATCCTGACTTTC	CASRQRGDRGAGANILTF
NA	TRBV5-4	TRBJ1-5	NA	TGTTCGAGCAGCACTCCCAGTCAGCCCCAGCATTTT	CSSSTPSQPQHF
NA	TRBV11-2	TRBJ2-1	few	TGTGCCAGCAGCTCCCGTCGGAGCTCCTACAGTGAGCAGCTCTTC	CASSSRRSSYSEQLF
NA	TRBV11-1	TRBJ2-7	NA	TGTGCCAGCAGCTTAGAATTAGCGAGAGGATTCTACGAGCAGTACTTC	CASSLELARGFYEQYF
NA	TRBV11-3	TRBJ1-1	NA	TGTGCCAGCAGCTTGCCGCAGGTGAGGAGAGGCACTGAAGCTTTCTTT	CASSLPQVRRGTEAFF
NA	TRBV11-2	TRBJ2-5	NA	TGTGCCAGCAGCGCCTGGGAGAGAGGCGAAGAGGCCCGGTACTTC	CASSAWERGEEARYF
TRBD2	TRBV12-3/TRBV12-4	TRBJ2-3	many	TGTGCCAGCAGAGTAGCGGGATCCACAGATACGCAGTATTTT	CASRVAGSTDTQYF
NA	TRBV5-6	TRBJ2-3	NA	TGTGCCAGCAACTTGGGAGTAGAAGGTTCCTCAGATACGCAGTATTTT	CASNLGVEGSSDTQYF
TRBD1	TRBV5-1	TRBJ2-2	NA	TGCGCCGTTCGCCTGACAGGGGGCGCGGACACCGGGGAGCTGTTTTTT	CAVRLTGGADTGELFF
TRBD2	TRBV12-3/TRBV12-4	TRBJ2-5	NA	TGTGCCAGCGGTCCCCTTAAAGCGGGGGTCGGGAGAACGGAGGCCCAGTACTTC	CASGPLKAGVGRTEAQYF
TRBD2	TRBV5-1	TRBJ2-1	NA	TGCGCCAGCAGCACGGGAGGACTAGTGTACAATGAGCAGTTCTTC	CASSTGGLVYNEQFF
NA	TRBV7-6	TRBJ1-5	NA	TGTGCCAGCAGCTTATCTCCCACTGTCAGGGGTAGCAATCAGCCCCAGCATTTT	CASSLSPTVRGSNQPQHF
NA	TRBV6-1	TRBJ2-3	NA	TGTGCCACCAACTCGTTTGGGGGCACAGATACACAGTATTTT	CATNSFGGTDTQYF
NA	TRBV7-9	TRBJ2-3	few	TGTGCCAGCAGCTTTTCAGTAGCAGATACGCAGTATTTT	CASSFSVADTQYF
NA	TRBV6-6	TRBJ2-4	few	TGTGCCAGCAGTTACGATAGGACAGTTAGAAACATTCAGTACTTC	CASSYDRTVRNIQYF
TRBD1	TRBV12-3/TRBV12-4	TRBJ1-1	many	TGTGCCAGCAGTATAGGACTACAGGGGATTGAAGCTTTCTTT	CASSIGLQGIEAFF
NA	TRBV5-5	TRBJ1-3	NA	TGTGCCAGCAGCATTAAGGCAACGGGAAACACCATATATTTT	CASSIKATGNTIYF
NA	TRBV10-3	TRBJ2-3	many	TGTGCCATCAGGGAAAGACAGGCCAGCACAGATACGCAGTATTTT	CAIRERQASTDTQYF
NA	TRBV12-3/TRBV12-4	TRBJ2-5	NA	TGTGCCAGCAGCCGAAGCGTGACAGAGACCCAGTACTTC	CASSRSVTETQYF
TRBD1	TRBV6-1	TRBJ2-7	NA	TGTGCCAGCAGTGTTCCCGGGACAGGGGGCTCCTACGAGCAGTACTTC	CASSVPGTGGSYEQYF
NA	TRBV7-9	TRBJ2-2	NA	TGTGCCAGCAGCGATCTTATCAACACCGGGGAGCTGTTTTTT	CASSDLINTGELFF
TRBD2	TRBV13	TRBJ2-7	NA	TGTGCCAGCAGCTTAGCTAGCGGGAGCGAGTACGAGCAGTCCTTC	CASSLASGSEYEQSF
NA	TRBV29-1	TRBJ1-1	NA	TGCAGCGGCGGAGGTATGAATTCTGAAGCTTTCTTT	CSGGGMNSEAFF
NA	TRBV6-5	TRBJ1-5	NA	TGTGCCAGCAGTTACTCGGGGGATCTAAGTAGTCAGCCCCAGCATTTT	CASSYSGDLSSQPQHF
NA	TRBV6-5	TRBJ2-1	many	TGTGCCAGCAGCAACTCGGGGGATGGGCAGTTCTTC	CASSNSGDGQFF
TRBD2	TRBV14	TRBJ2-1	NA	TGTGTCAGCAGCCAAGATTCCCTGGGAGGGATTTACAACGAGCAGTTCTTC	CVSSQDSLGGIYNEQFF
NA	TRBV7-8	TRBJ1-5	few	TGTGCCAGCAGCTTAGGGTCCAGGGCGGATCAGCCCCAGCATTTT	CASSLGSRADQPQHF
NA	TRBV18	TRBJ1-5	NA	TGTGCCAGCTCACCACAAAGGGTGGGTCAGCCCCAGCATTTT	CASSPQRVGQPQHF
TRBD2	TRBV5-1	TRBJ2-1	NA	TGCGCCAGCAGCTTGTTGACTAGCGGGAGTTCCTACAATGAGCAGTTCTTC	CASSLLTSGSSYNEQFF
NA	TRBV29-1	TRBJ2-2	NA	TGCACTTACAAGGGGGTCACGAACACAGGGGAGCTGTTTTTT	CTYKGVTNTGELFF
NA	TRBV5-1	TRBJ2-7	NA	TGCGCCAGCAGCTTGTATTCGTGGGCCTACGAGCAGTACTTC	CASSLYSWAYEQYF
TRBD1	TRBV4-1	TRBJ2-2	NA	TGCGCCAGCAGCCAAGGGGACAGGGGGCGCAGGGAGCTGTTTTTT	CASSQGDRGRRELFF
NA	TRBV4-2	TRBJ1-1	NA	TGTGTCAGCAGCCAATCCGGAACCCTGAACACTGAAGCTTTCTTT	CVSSQSGTLNTEAFF
TRBD2	TRBV11-2	TRBJ2-3	NA	TGTGCCAGCAGCTATTTACTAGCGGGAGGGCACATAGATACGCAGTATTTT	CASSYLLAGGHIDTQYF
NA	TRBV28	TRBJ2-1	few	TGTGCCAGCAGTTTGAAGGGTGAGCAGTTCTTC	CASSLKGEQFF
TRBD2	TRBV29-1	TRBJ2-1	NA	TGCAGCGTCCAGGAACTAGCGGTCTACAATGAGCAGTTCTTC	CSVQELAVYNEQFF
TRBD1	TRBV6-1	TRBJ1-1	NA	TGTGCCAGCAGTTGGACAGGCGAAGTTTTCTTT	CASSWTGEVFF
NA	TRBV7-8	TRBJ2-5	many	TGTGCCAGCAGCTTAGGGACCCCCCCTAGAACGGAGACCCAGTACTTC	CASSLGTPPRTETQYF
NA	TRBV28	TRBJ1-1	NA	TGTGCCAGCACCTCGGAACAGACGAACACTGAAGCTTTCTTT	CASTSEQTNTEAFF
NA	TRBV2	TRBJ2-1	few	TGTGCCAGCGGTGAGCAGGGACGGGTGAATGAGCAGTTCTTC	CASGEQGRVNEQFF
NA	TRBV6-5	TRBJ2-6	NA	TGTGCCAGCAGTTACGCGGGGGCTGTAGTTAGAGCTGGGGCCAACGTCCTGACTTTC	CASSYAGAVVRAGANVLTF
NA	TRBV6-2/TRBV6-3	TRBJ2-3	NA	TGTGCCAGCAGTTACTCTCCTAATAGCGAGCGCACAGATACGCAGTATTTT	CASSYSPNSERTDTQYF
NA	TRBV11-2	TRBJ2-7	NA	TGTGCGAGCAACTTAGATCCCGCCCCGACCACTGGCCTGTACTTC	CASNLDPAPTTGLYF
NA	TRBV11-2	TRBJ2-7	NA	TGTGCCAGCAACTTAGATGACAGCACCTACGAGCAGTACTTC	CASNLDDSTYEQYF
NA	TRBV10-2	TRBJ2-1	few	TGCGCCAGCAGTGACAGGGGAAACAATGAGCAGTTCTTC	CASSDRGNNEQFF
TRBD2	TRBV18	TRBJ2-1	NA	TGTGCCAGCTCATCTGGACTAGCGGTTAACAATGAGCAGTTCTTC	CASSSGLAVNNEQFF
NA	TRBV11-2	TRBJ1-1	many	TGTGCCAGCAGCTTAGTGCGGGAGAACACTGAAGCTTTCTTT	CASSLVRENTEAFF
NA	TRBV11-3	TRBJ2-7	NA	TGTCCCAACAGCTTTGCCAGGGGAGGATACGAGCAGTACTTC	CPNSFARGGYEQYF
NA	TRBV2	TRBJ2-1	NA	TGTGCCAGCAGTGAAGCAGGGTGGGATGAGCAGTTCTTC	CASSEAGWDEQFF
NA	TRBV10-2	TRBJ2-1	once	TGTACCAGCAGGGCCCTCGAGTCCGTGATTGAGCAGTTCTTC	CTSRALESVIEQFF
TRBD2	TRBV6-5	TRBJ2-1	few	TGTGTCAGCAGCTACTCGACTAGCGGGAGGGCCAATGAGCAGTTCTTC	CVSSYSTSGRANEQFF
TRBD2	TRBV6-5	TRBJ2-3	NA	TGTGCCAGCAGCCCATCCCTAGCGGTCACAGATACGCAGTTTTTT	CASSPSLAVTDTQFF
NA	TRBV12-3/TRBV12-4	TRBJ2-6	NA	TGTACCAGCAGTTTCAGCTCTGGGGCCAACGTCCTGACCTTC	CTSSFSSGANVLTF
NA	TRBV6-2/TRBV6-3	TRBJ2-2	NA	TGTGCCAGCAGTTACTCGAGTTTTCAGACAGATAACACCGGCGAGCTGTTTTTT	CASSYSSFQTDNTGELFF